The 2 T cell receptor beta chains given below trace back to one sample, sequenced in a study of cytomegalovirus exposure and HLA in healthy donors. The PCR ran on 60 Vbeta and 13 Jbeta primers. This table comes from immunoSEQ multiplex PCR, and its TCRdb copy is limited to in-frame clones, with some not included. The data show 130,000 or so clones, 84% seen once. Sequencing was done on a sample of PBMCs. The source is a woman under 30 in good health and CMV-seropositive.

The chain uses TRBV4-2 and TRBJ2-3; 8 bases agree with TRBD1. There are 14 residues in the CDR3. Germline V CDR1 and CDR2: LGHNA, YNFKEQ. J lost 6 bases, V lost 4 bases, and 6 bases had no gene match. This CDR3 reads CASSLSTGADTQYF. CDR3 DNA: TGTGCCAGCAGCCTCTCGACAGGGGCGGATACGCAGTATTTT.

The chain couples TRBV7-9 to TRBJ1-2, with D unclear. Trimming took 2 bases from V and 0 from J, leaving 13 bases between them. CDR1 and CDR2 from the germline V gene are SEHNR and FQNEAQ (reference sequence). The CDR3 length is 16 residues. The DNA of the CDR3 is TGTGCCAGCAGCTTAATCTCAGGTGATTCTAACTATGGCTACACCTTC. Encoded protein: CASSLISGDSNYGYTF.